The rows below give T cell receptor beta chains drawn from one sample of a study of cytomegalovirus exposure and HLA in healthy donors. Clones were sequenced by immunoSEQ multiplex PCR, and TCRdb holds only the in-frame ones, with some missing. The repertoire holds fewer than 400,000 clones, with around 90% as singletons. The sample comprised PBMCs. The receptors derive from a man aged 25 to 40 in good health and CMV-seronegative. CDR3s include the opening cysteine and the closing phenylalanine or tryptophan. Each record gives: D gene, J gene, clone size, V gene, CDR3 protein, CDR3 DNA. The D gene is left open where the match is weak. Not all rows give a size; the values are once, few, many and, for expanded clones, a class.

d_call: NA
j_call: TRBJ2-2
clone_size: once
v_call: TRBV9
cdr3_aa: CASSGGSWGPNTGELFF
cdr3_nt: TGTGCCAGCAGCGGTGGCTCATGGGGGCCGAACACCGGGGAGCTGTTTTTT

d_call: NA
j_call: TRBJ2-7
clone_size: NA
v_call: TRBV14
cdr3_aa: CASSLRDRDYEQYF
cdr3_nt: TGTGCCAGCAGCCTGCGGGACCGAGACTACGAGCAGTACTTC

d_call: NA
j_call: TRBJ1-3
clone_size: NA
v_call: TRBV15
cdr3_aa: CATTPGAGNTIYF
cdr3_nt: TGTGCCACTACGCCAGGGGCCGGAAACACCATATATTTT

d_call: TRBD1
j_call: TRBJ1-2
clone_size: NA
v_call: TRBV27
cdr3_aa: CASSPGTAANYGYTF
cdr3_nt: TGTGCCAGCAGTCCAGGGACAGCGGCTAACTATGGCTACACCTTC

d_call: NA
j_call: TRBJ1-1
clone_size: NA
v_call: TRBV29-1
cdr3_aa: CSVERTVMNTEAFF
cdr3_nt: TGCAGCGTAGAACGGACAGTAATGAACACTGAAGCTTTCTTT

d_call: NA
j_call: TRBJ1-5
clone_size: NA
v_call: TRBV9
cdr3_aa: CASSAAGSENQPQHF
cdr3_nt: TGTGCCAGCAGCGCGGCGGGCAGCGAAAATCAGCCCCAGCATTTT

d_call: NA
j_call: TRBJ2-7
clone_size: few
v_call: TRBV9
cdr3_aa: CASSGHPTYSSGEQYF
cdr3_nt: TGTGCCAGCAGCGGACATCCCACGTACAGCAGCGGAGAGCAGTACTTC

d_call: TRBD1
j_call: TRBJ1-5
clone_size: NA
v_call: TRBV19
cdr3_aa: CASVDREGQPQHF
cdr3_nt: TGTGCCAGCGTCGACAGGGAAGGTCAGCCCCAGCATTTT

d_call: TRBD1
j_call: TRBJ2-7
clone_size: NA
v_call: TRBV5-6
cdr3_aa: CASSQGQGFYEQYF
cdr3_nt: TGTGCCAGCAGCCAGGGACAGGGCTTCTACGAGCAGTACTTC

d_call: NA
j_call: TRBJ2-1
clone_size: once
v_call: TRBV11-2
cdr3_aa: CASSLFNYNEQFF
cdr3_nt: TGTGCCAGCAGCTTATTCAACTACAATGAGCAGTTCTTC

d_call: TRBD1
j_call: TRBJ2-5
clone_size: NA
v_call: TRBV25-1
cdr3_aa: CASSPTGTAFRETQYF
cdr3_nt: TGTGCCAGCAGCCCCACCGGGACAGCCTTCCGCGAGACCCAGTACTTC

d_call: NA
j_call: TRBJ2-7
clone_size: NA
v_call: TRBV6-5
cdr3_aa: CASSSRAYEQYF
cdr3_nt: TGTGCCAGCAGTTCCAGGGCCTACGAGCAGTACTTC

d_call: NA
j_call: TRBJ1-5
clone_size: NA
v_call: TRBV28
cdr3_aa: CASSLGHQPQHF
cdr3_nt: TGTGCCAGCAGTTTGGGGCATCAGCCCCAGCATTTT

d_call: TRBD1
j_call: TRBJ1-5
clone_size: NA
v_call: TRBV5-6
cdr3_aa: CASSLFQTGTQPQHF
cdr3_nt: TGTGCCAGCAGCCTCTTTCAGACAGGGACTCAGCCCCAGCATTTT

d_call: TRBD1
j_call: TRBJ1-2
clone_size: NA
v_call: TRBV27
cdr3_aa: CASSLVASGQRYYGYTF
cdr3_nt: TGTGCCAGCAGTTTAGTGGCCTCGGGACAGAGATACTATGGCTACACCTTC

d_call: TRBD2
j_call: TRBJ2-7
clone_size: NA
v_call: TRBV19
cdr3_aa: CASSIYLGLAGGVEQYF
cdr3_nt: TGTGCCAGTAGTATATACCTCGGACTAGCGGGGGGGGTCGAGCAGTACTTC

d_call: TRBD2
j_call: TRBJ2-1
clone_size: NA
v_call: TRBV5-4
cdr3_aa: CASSGERGVSNEQFF
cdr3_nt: TGTGCCAGCAGCGGAGAGCGGGGGGTCTCCAATGAGCAGTTCTTC

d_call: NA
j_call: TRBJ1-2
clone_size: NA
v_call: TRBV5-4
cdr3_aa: CASSLGGTHYGYTF
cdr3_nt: TGTGCCAGCAGCTTGGGAGGGACTCACTATGGCTACACCTTC

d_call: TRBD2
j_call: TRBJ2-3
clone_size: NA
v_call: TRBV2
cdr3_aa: CASRGGGVDTQYF
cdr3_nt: TGTGCCAGCAGGGGCGGGGGGGTAGATACGCAGTATTTT

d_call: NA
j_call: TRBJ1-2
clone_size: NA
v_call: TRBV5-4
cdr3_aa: CASSLALERTGRDGYTF
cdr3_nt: TGTGCCAGCAGCTTGGCCTTAGAAAGAACAGGACGGGATGGCTACACCTTC

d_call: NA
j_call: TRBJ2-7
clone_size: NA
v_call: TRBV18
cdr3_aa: CASSSGAEQYF
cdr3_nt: TGTGCCAGCTCATCAGGGGCCGAGCAGTACTTC

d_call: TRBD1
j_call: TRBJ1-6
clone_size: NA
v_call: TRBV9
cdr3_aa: CASGTGGSYNSPLHF
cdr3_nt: TGTGCCAGCGGGACAGGGGGTTCCTATAATTCACCCCTCCACTTT

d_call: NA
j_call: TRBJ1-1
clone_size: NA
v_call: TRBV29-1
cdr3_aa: CSATGVGNTEAFF
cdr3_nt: TGCAGCGCCACGGGAGTTGGGAACACTGAAGCTTTCTTT

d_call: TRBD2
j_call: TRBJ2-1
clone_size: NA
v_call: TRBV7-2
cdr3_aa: CASSLVRTSAHEQFF
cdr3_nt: TGTGCCAGCAGCTTAGTTAGGACTAGCGCCCATGAGCAGTTCTTC

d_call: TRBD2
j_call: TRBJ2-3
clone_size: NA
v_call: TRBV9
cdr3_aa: CASSVEGLAGGPADTQYF
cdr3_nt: TGTGCCAGCAGCGTAGAGGGACTAGCGGGGGGGCCCGCAGATACGCAGTATTTT

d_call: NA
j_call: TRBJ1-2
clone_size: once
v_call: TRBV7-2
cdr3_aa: CASSPSSGESVYGYTF
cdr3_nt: TGTGCCAGCAGCCCATCGTCAGGGGAATCGGTCTATGGCTACACCTTC

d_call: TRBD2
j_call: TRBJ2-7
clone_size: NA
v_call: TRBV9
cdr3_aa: CASSREGDQLTYEQYF
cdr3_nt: TGTGCCAGCAGCCGGGAGGGGGACCAATTGACCTACGAGCAGTACTTC

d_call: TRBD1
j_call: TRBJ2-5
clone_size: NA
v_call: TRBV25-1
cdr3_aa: CASSELGTGGRYQETQYF
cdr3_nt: TGTGCCAGCAGTGAACTCGGGACAGGGGGCCGGTACCAAGAGACCCAGTACTTC

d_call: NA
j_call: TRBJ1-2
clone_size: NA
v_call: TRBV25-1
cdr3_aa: CASRQDYGYTF
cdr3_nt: TGTGCCAGCCGACAGGACTATGGCTACACCTTC